One T cell receptor beta chain is described in this entry. Generated by immunoSEQ multiplex PCR, the TCRdb table keeps only in-frame clones and is missing some. The sample lists about 84,000 clones; 75% to 85% were seen once. This record comes from a study of control samples from healthy donors and cancer patients. Germline lookup yields CDR1 MNHEY and CDR2 SVGAGI. V dropped 5 bases and J dropped 8 bases, with 12 bases sitting between them. This CDR3 region has 12 residues. The source of this sequence is a man aged 55 to 70 with head and neck cancer. The sample was PBMCs. The rearrangement links TRBV6-5 to TRBJ1-1, with D unclear. The chain's CDR3 is CASSPTAREAFF. The CDR3 region has the DNA TGTGCCAGCAGTCCCACCGCGCGGGAAGCTTTCTTT.